These 5 T cell receptor beta chains were sequenced from one sample in a study of blood T cell repertoires in COVID-19. Generated by immunoSEQ multiplex PCR, the TCRdb table keeps only in-frame clones and is missing some. The table includes 74,000 or so clones, 85% to 90% detected once. Sequenced input: peripheral blood. These TCRs come from a man aged 45-65 years with acute or convalescent COVID-19.

DNA for the CDR3: TGTGCCAGCAGTCTTCAGGGTCACAATGAGCAGTTCTTC. This codes for CASSLQGHNEQFF. The chain uses TRBV27 and TRBJ2-1; the D gene is possibly TRBD1 (5 bases). The CDR3 covers 13 residues. CDR1 MNHEY and CDR2 SMNVEV come from the germline V gene (reference sequence). V lost 5 bases, J lost 5 bases, and 10 bases lay in between.

The rearrangement uses TRBV7-9 and TRBJ2-3, with 11 bases identical to TRBD2. Looked up from germline, CDR1 is SEHNR and CDR2 is FQNEAQ (reference sequence). The ends lost 4 bases at V and 3 bases at J; junction bases unmatched: 12. CDR3 size: 18 residues. DNA of the CDR3: TGTGCCAGCAGCTCCTGGGCTAGCGGGAGGTGGGGGACAGATACGCAGTATTTT. It is translated as CASSSWASGRWGTDTQYF.

The chain has TRBV29-1 and TRBJ2-5, with D tentatively TRBD2 (5 bases). CDR3 length equals 13 residues. The V end lost 6 bases, the J end lost 5 bases, and 16 bases lay between the germline ends. CDR1 SQVTM and CDR2 ANQGSEA come from the germline V gene. DNA for the CDR3: TGCAGCGTCCAGAGGTCCACGGGGGAGACCCAGTACTTC. It translates to CSVQRSTGETQYF.

V is TRBV6-6 and J is TRBJ1-6; 7 bases agree with TRBD1. J gave up 8 bases and V 0 bases, and 7 bases lay outside the gene matches. This CDR3 is built from 16 residues. Per the germline V gene, CDR1 is MNHNY and CDR2 is SVGAGI (reference sequence). This CDR3 is CASSYSGQVADSPLHF. CDR3 sequence (DNA): TGTGCCAGCAGTTACTCAGGACAGGTTGCGGATTCACCCCTCCACTTT.

This rearrangement joins TRBV3-1 (or the pseudogene TRBV3-2) to TRBJ1-1, with 8 nucleotides matching TRBD1. CDR3 length: 14 residues. Unmatched junction bases numbered 7, after V lost 4 bases and J lost 6 bases. Germline assignment: CDR1 LGHDT and CDR2 YNNKEL (reference sequence). The CDR3 loop reads CASSRRGQVAEAFF. In nucleotides, the CDR3 is TGTGCCAGCAGCCGCCGGGGACAGGTGGCTGAAGCTTTCTTT.